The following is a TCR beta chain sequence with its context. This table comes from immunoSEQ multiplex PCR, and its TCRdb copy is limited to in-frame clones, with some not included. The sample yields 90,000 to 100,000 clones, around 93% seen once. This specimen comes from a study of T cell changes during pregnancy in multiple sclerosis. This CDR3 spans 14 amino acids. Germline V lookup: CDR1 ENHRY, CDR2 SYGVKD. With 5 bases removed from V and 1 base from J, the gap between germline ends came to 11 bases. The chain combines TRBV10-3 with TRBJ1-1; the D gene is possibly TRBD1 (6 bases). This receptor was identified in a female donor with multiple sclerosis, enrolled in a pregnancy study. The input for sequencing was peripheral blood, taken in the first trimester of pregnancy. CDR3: CAISHTTGNTEAFF. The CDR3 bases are TGTGCCATCAGTCATACGACAGGGAACACTGAAGCTTTCTTT.